The 23 T cell receptor beta chains below all came from one sample that was sequenced in a study of beta chain features in type 1 diabetes. The investigators reverse transcribed all of the isolated RNA, so they sequenced expressed TCRB transcripts. Profiling relied on immunoSEQ multiplex PCR, and the TCRdb table lists in-frame clones only, not all of them. The sample gives some 140,000 clones, 7% to 10% of which show up once; roughly 0.7% is in the top ten. The sequenced sample was central memory CD4+ T cells from blood. Source of these receptors: a man younger than 35 in good health.

In nucleotides, the CDR3 is TGTGCCAGCAGTGTATGGACAGAACAAGAGACCCAGTACTTC. Its translation is CASSVWTEQETQYF. The chain links TRBV6-1 to TRBJ2-5, with D possibly matching TRBD1 (6 bases). The CDR3 totals 14 residues. Germline V CDR1 and CDR2: MNHNS, SASEGT. V was trimmed by 4 bases and J by 2 bases, leaving 11 bases between them.

This clone appeared a few times. This rearrangement joins TRBV7-6 to TRBJ2-7, with TRBD1 matching 10 bases. Germline loops: CDR1 SGHVS, CDR2 FNYEAQ. The J segment lost 2 bases and the V segment lost 3 bases, leaving 10 bases of the junction unmatched. This CDR3 spans 17 amino acids. The CDR3 spells CASSFLGSGTGAYEQYF. In nucleotides, the CDR3 is TGTGCCAGCAGCTTCCTAGGGTCCGGGACAGGGGCCTACGAGCAGTACTTC.

There are many counts of this clone. The chain uses TRBV4-3 and TRBJ2-6, with a possible D match to TRBD2 (5 bases). Germline CDR1 reads LGHNA; CDR2 reads YSLEER. The CDR3 is made up of 16 amino acids. V lost 0 bases to trimming and J lost 0 bases, with 6 bases between them. CDR3 region: CASSQDLASGANVLTF. In DNA, the CDR3 is TGCGCCAGCAGCCAAGATCTAGCCTCTGGGGCCAACGTCCTGACTTTC.

This clone was counted a few times. The chain couples TRBV9 to TRBJ1-2, with TRBD1 identical over 10 bases. The CDR3 is 16 amino acids. In germline, CDR1 is SGDLS, CDR2 YYNGEE. Unmatched junction bases numbered 6, after V lost 4 bases and J lost 0 bases. The DNA of the CDR3 is TGTGCCAGCAGCCTGACAGGGGGCGCAGCTAACTATGGCTACACCTTC. It codes for CASSLTGGAANYGYTF.

This clone was picked up a small number of times. The genes are TRBV5-6 and TRBJ1-6; 9 bases map to TRBD1. The ends lost 2 bases at V and 5 bases at J; junction bases unmatched: 2. CDR1 SGHDT and CDR2 YYEEEE come from the germline V gene. CDR3 length equals 15 residues. The CDR3 region is CASSFGDRDNSPLHF. In nucleotides, the CDR3 is TGTGCCAGCAGCTTTGGGGACAGGGATAATTCACCCCTCCACTTT.

This clone was found many times. This rearrangement joins TRBV30 to TRBJ2-2, with a tentative D call TRBD1 (5 bases). CDR1 GTSNPN and CDR2 SVGIG come from the germline V gene (reference sequence). V was shortened by 2 bases and J by 2 bases, with 15 bases between the two germline ends. The CDR3 is 16 amino acids. In DNA, the CDR3 is TGTGCCTGGAGTTGGACCAGGGTATCTAACACCGGGGAGCTGTTTTTT. Translated, it gives CAWSWTRVSNTGELFF.

This clone was observed a handful of times. The chain couples TRBV10-3 to TRBJ2-1; 10 nucleotides align to TRBD2. Germline V lookup: CDR1 ENHRY, CDR2 SYGVKD. V lost 0 bases, J lost 6 bases, and 2 bases stayed unmatched. The CDR3 contains 15 residues. CDR3 loop: CAISESSGGANEQFF. The CDR3 coding sequence is TGTGCCATCAGTGAGTCCAGCGGGGGGGCCAATGAGCAGTTCTTC.

The table lists this clone with many counts. The rearrangement joins TRBV30 to TRBJ1-6; D gene uncertain. The germline CDR1 and CDR2 sequences are GTSNPN and SVGIG (reference sequence). Trimming took 6 bases from V and 10 from J, leaving 4 bases between them. CDR3 length equals 9 residues. This CDR3 reads CACASPLHF. CDR3 nucleotide sequence: TGTGCCTGTGCGTCACCCCTCCACTTT. The full variable domain, its missing parts supplied by reference TRBV30 and TRBJ1-6, is SQTIHQWPATLVQPVGSPLSLECTVEGTSNPNLYWYRQAAGRGLQLLFYSVGIGQISSEVPQNLSASRPQDRQFILSSKKLLLSDSGFYLCACASPLHFGNGTRLTVT.

This clone was seen only a few times. The rearrangement joins TRBV25-1 to TRBJ2-7; 12 bases match TRBD2. In germline, CDR1 is MGHDK, CDR2 SYGVNS. The CDR3 consists of 15 residues. After removal of 2 bases from V and 8 bases from J, the junction contained 7 bases not matched to a gene. The CDR3 loop reads CASSETASGGAQQYF. The CDR3 nucleotides are TGTGCCAGCAGTGAAACGGCTAGCGGGGGGGCACAGCAGTACTTC.

V gene TRBV5-1 combines with J gene TRBJ2-7; the D gene is possibly TRBD2 (7 bases). This CDR3 is 17 amino acids long. Deletions cut 1 base from V and 6 bases from J, with 23 bases between. Per the germline V gene, CDR1 is SGHRS and CDR2 is YFSETQ. DNA for the CDR3: TGCGCCAGCAGCTTGTCAGTGGGCGGGGGCGAGGGATTCGAGCAGTACTTC. As protein: CASSLSVGGGEGFEQYF.

This clone was counted a few times. Other nucleotide sequences from this sample produce the same CDR3. V gene TRBV5-1 combines with J gene TRBJ1-2; the D gene is possibly TRBD1 (5 bases). The germline V and J ends were trimmed by 2 bases and 3 bases, with 8 bases remaining between them. The CDR3 is made up of 13 amino acids. Germline values: CDR1 SGHRS, CDR2 YFSETQ. In DNA, the CDR3 is TGCGCCAGCAGCTTTGGAGGGGACTATGGCTACACCTTC. It encodes CASSFGGDYGYTF.

This clone was found a few times. The rearrangement uses TRBV6-6 and TRBJ2-5, with 8 bases matching TRBD2. Germline trimming cut 2 bases from V and 9 bases from J; bases unmatched to any gene: 8. The CDR3 is 14 amino acids. CDR1 MNHNY and CDR2 SVGAGI come from the germline V gene (reference sequence). CDR3 sequence reads: CASSYGGLAGAQYF. The CDR3 coding sequence is TGTGCCAGCAGTTACGGCGGACTAGCAGGGGCCCAGTACTTC.

The rearrangement joins TRBV6-1 to TRBJ2-3, with 8 bases identical to TRBD2. V gave up 6 bases and J gave up 6 bases; unmatched junction bases: 8. This CDR3 is built from 14 residues. Looked up from germline, CDR1 is MNHNS and CDR2 is SASEGT. The CDR3 sequence is CASRDRTSFDTQYF. CDR3 in DNA: TGTGCCAGCAGGGATAGGACTAGCTTTGATACGCAGTATTTT.

V usage is TRBV6-1 and J usage is TRBJ2-7; D gene unclear. Trimming removed 3 bases from V and 0 bases from J, with 9 bases in between. Germline CDR1 MNHNS, CDR2 SASEGT. The CDR3 length is 14 residues. CDR3 coding DNA: TGTGCCAGCAGTGACGACAAGAGCTCCTACGAGCAGTACTTC. Encoded protein: CASSDDKSSYEQYF.

This chain links TRBV28 with TRBJ1-5; TRBD1 aligns across 9 bases. J gave up 4 bases and V 6 bases, and 7 bases lay outside the gene matches. There are 15 residues in the CDR3. The V gene's germline CDR1 is MDHEN and CDR2 SYDVKM. CDR3 sequence reads: CASRNQQGANQPQHF. The CDR3 bases are TGTGCCAGCAGGAATCAACAGGGGGCAAATCAGCCCCAGCATTTT.

This clone was detected a few times. J is TRBJ2-5 and V is TRBV19, with TRBD2 identical over 8 bases. Germline-derived CDR1 and CDR2 are LNHDA and SQIVND (reference sequence). The CDR3 extends over 14 amino acids. Trimming cost V 8 bases and J 6 bases; bases outside gene matches: 11. CDR3 region: CASAGTGGRQTQYF. CDR3 bases: TGTGCCAGTGCGGGAACGGGGGGGCGTCAGACCCAGTACTTC.

This chain uses TRBV5-1 with TRBJ2-2; 15 bases agree with TRBD2. Germline CDR1 and CDR2: SGHRS and YFSETQ. The V and J ends lost 0 bases and 0 bases, in that order; junction bases with no gene match: 6. The CDR3 contains 20 residues. The CDR3 reads CASSLAWTSGGVANTGELFF. In DNA form, the CDR3 reads TGCGCCAGCAGCTTGGCTTGGACTAGCGGGGGGGTCGCGAACACCGGGGAGCTGTTTTTT.

This sequence joins TRBV28 and TRBJ2-7, with D tentatively TRBD2 (6 bases). Deletions cut 7 bases from V and 3 bases from J, with 13 bases between. Germline loops: CDR1 MDHEN, CDR2 SYDVKM. The CDR3 extends over 13 amino acids. The CDR3 loop is CASNGRGSYEQYF. Written as DNA, the CDR3 is TGTGCCAGCAATGGGCGGGGAAGCTACGAGCAGTACTTC. Together with reference TRBV28 and TRBJ2-7, the CDR3 gives the full variable domain: DVKVTQSSRYLVKRTGEKVFLECVQDMDHENMFWYRQDPGLGLRLIYFSYDVKMKEKGDIPEGYSVSREKKERFSLILESASTNQTSMYLCASNGRGSYEQYFGPGTRLTVT.

This clone was counted between two and nine times. The gene calls are TRBV2 and TRBJ2-5; 9 positions agree with TRBD1. The junction had 9 bases not matched to a gene; V was cut back by 7 bases and J by 3 bases. Germline CDR1 SNHLY, CDR2 FYNNEI. The CDR3 is 15 amino acids. The CDR3: CASNTQGAFEETQYF. The CDR3 DNA sequence: TGTGCCAGCAATACACAGGGGGCGTTTGAAGAGACCCAGTACTTC.

The J gene is TRBJ1-2, the V gene TRBV7-6, with D possibly being TRBD1 (5 bases). Trimming removed 4 bases from V and 5 bases from J, with 20 bases in between. The germline V gene encodes CDR1 SGHVS and CDR2 FNYEAQ. This CDR3 region has 16 residues. CDR3 loop: CASSSDPSQVPYGYTF. The CDR3 DNA reads as TGTGCCAGCAGCTCCGATCCCTCACAGGTGCCATATGGCTACACCTTC.

This clone was recorded many times. The sample carries other DNA sequences with the same CDR3. CDR3 DNA sequence: TGTGCCAGCAGTCTTGGACGGGGAAATTCACCCCTCCACTTT. This sequence encodes CASSLGRGNSPLHF. This chain joins TRBV28 and TRBJ1-6; D is ambiguous. CDR3 length: 14 amino acids. Germline lookup yields CDR1 MDHEN and CDR2 SYDVKM. The ends were cut back, 5 bases at V and 7 bases at J, with 12 bases in the middle.

This clone was counted only a few times. V and J are TRBV7-8 and TRBJ2-7; D call uncertain. This CDR3 spans 12 amino acids. V lost 5 bases to trimming and J lost 3 bases, with 8 bases between them. Looked up from germline, CDR1 is SGHVS and CDR2 is FQNEAQ. The chain's CDR3 is CASSLKFYEQYF. In nucleotides, the CDR3 is TGTGCCAGCAGCCTAAAATTCTACGAGCAGTACTTC. Full variable domain (remainder filled in from reference TRBV7-8 and TRBJ2-7): GAGVSQSPRYKVAKRGQDVALRCDPISGHVSLFWYQQALGQGPEFLTYFQNEAQLDKSGLPSDRFFAERPEGSVSTLKIQRTQQEDSAVYLCASSLKFYEQYFGPGTRLTVT.

There are a few counts of this clone. This chain connects TRBV2 to TRBJ2-1; TRBD2 matches at 9 bases. Germline CDR1 SNHLY, CDR2 FYNNEI. This CDR3 has 15 amino acids. With V trimmed by 5 bases and J by 8 bases, 10 bases remained unmatched. As DNA, the CDR3 is TGTGCCAGCAGTCGAGCGGGGGGAATCTGGGATGAGCAGTTCTTC. Protein: CASSRAGGIWDEQFF.